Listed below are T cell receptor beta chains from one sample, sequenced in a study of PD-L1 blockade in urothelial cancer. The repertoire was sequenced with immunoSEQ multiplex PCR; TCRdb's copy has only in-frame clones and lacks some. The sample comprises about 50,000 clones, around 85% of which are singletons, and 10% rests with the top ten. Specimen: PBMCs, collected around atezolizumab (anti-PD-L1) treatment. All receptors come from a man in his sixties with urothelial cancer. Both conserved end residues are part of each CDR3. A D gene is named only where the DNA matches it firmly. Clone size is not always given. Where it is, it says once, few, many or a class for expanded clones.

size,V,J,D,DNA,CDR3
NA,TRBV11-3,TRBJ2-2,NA,TGTGCCAGCAGCCATGGGCGGGGCTCCGGGGAGCTGTTTTTT,CASSHGRGSGELFF
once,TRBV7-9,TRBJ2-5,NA,TGTGCCAGCAGCTTAGGACAGTCAGGGGAGACCCAGTACTTC,CASSLGQSGETQYF
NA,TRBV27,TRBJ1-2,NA,TGTGCCAGCAGTTTAGGCAGGCACTATGGCTACACCTTC,CASSLGRHYGYTF
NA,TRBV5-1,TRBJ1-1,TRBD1,TGCGCCAGCAGCACCCGGGACAGGGGGCGGTTTACTGAAGCTTTCTTT,CASSTRDRGRFTEAFF
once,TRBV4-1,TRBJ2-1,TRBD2,TGCGCCAGCAGCCAATCGGGGGGTCCCCTCTCCTACAATGAGCAGTTCTTC,CASSQSGGPLSYNEQFF
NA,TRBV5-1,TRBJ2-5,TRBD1,TGCGCCAGCAGCTTGGGGCAGGGGGCAGGGGGAGAGACCCAGTACTTC,CASSLGQGAGGETQYF
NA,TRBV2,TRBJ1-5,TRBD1,TGTGCCAGCACCTCCCGGACAGGGCGGAGCAATCAGCCCCAGCATTTT,CASTSRTGRSNQPQHF
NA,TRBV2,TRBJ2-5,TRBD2,TGTGCCAGCAGATTAAGGGAGGGAATTGAGACCCAGTACTTC,CASRLREGIETQYF
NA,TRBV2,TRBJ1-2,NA,TGTGCCACTCGAAGATCGGAGAACTATGGCTACACCTTC,CATRRSENYGYTF
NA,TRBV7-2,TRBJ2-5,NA,TGTGCCAGCAGCTTAATACGGGAGACCCAGTACTTC,CASSLIRETQYF
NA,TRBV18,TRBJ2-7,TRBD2,TGTGCCAGCTCACCTCCACAATACGGACTAGCGGGGAGCTACGAGCAGTACTTC,CASSPPQYGLAGSYEQYF
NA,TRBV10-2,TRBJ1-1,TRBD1,TGCGCCAGCTCACGGGACAGGGAGTATGCTGAAGCTTTCTTT,CASSRDREYAEAFF
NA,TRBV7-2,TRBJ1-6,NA,TGTGCCAGCAGCTTAGCCCCCGTGGGCAGGGTCAATTCACCCCTCCACTTT,CASSLAPVGRVNSPLHF
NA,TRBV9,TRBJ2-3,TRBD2,TGTGCCAGCAGTCCTTTAGCGGGGGGGGTAACAGATACGCAGTATTTT,CASSPLAGGVTDTQYF
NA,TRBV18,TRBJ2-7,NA,TGTGCCAGCTCACCGACGGGTAGCTCCTACGAGCAGTACTTC,CASSPTGSSYEQYF
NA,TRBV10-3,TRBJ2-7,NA,TGTGCCATCAGTGAACTGGACAACGAGCAGTACTTC,CAISELDNEQYF
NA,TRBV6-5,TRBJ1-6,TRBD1,TGTGCCAGCAGTTTTTTCGGACAGGGTTATTCACCCCTCCACTTT,CASSFFGQGYSPLHF
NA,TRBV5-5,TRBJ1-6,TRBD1,TGTGCCAGCAGCTTCTCGCCAGGGGGCAATAATTCACCCCTCCACTTT,CASSFSPGGNNSPLHF